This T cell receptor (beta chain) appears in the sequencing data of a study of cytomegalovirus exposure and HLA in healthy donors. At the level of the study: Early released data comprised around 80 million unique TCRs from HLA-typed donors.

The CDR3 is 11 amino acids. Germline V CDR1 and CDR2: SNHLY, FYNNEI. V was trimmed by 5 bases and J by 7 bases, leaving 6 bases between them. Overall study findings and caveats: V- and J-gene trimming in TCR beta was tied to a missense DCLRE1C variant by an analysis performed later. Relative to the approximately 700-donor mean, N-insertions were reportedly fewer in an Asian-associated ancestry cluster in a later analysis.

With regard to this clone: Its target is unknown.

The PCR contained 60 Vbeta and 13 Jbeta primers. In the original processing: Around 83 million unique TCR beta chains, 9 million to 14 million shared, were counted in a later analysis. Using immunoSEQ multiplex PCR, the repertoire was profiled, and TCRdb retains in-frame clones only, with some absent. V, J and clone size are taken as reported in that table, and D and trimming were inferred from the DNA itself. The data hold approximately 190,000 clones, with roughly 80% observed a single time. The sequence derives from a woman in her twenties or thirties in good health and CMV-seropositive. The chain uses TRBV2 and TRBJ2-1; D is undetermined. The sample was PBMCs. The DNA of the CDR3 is TGTGCCAGCAGTAAACGGAATGAGCAGTTCTTC. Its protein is CASSKRNEQFF.